Detailed here is one T cell receptor (beta chain). CDR1 is SGHRS, CDR2 YFSETQ, per germline. V was cut by 0 bases and J by 3 bases, with 15 bases left in between. The CDR3 runs 16 residues. The data belong to a study of cytomegalovirus exposure and HLA in healthy donors. Primers for the PCR totalled 60 Vbeta and 13 Jbeta. Clones were read by immunoSEQ multiplex PCR, and TCRdb kept only the in-frame ones, dropping some. The table records roughly 180,000 clones, approximately 81% of them present only once. This TCR was recovered from a female donor in good health and CMV-seronegative. This chain uses TRBV5-1 with TRBJ2-5; D is perhaps TRBD2 (6 bases). Material: PBMCs. The CDR3 protein is CASSLVAGSPKETQYF. The CDR3 region has the DNA TGCGCCAGCAGCTTGGTGGCGGGATCGCCTAAAGAGACCCAGTACTTC.